This T cell receptor (beta chain) was sequenced in a study of regulatory T cells in long-lasting Graves disease. Regarding time point: persistent/refractory GD, antithyroid drugs over 5 years with positive TRAb. Researchers made the TCR library from RNA that was extracted from PBMCs. This clonotype showed up many times. For TCR beta, libraries came from iRepertoire HTBI primers and Arm-PCR of CDR3 regions. Using its own MiXCR run on the multiplex PCR reads, TCRdb lists one record per CDR3 protein. This sample carries some 430,000 distinct CDR3 sequences, about 22% of them seen once, and the ten largest clones take roughly 7%. V lost 0 bases, J lost 7 bases, and 11 bases lay in between. This CDR3 has 14 residues. CDR1 is SGHRS and CDR2 is YFSETQ in the germline V gene.

This TCR derives from a female donor with Graves disease. The chain is built from TRBV5-1 and TRBJ1-5; D gene unclear. The sample consisted of peripheral blood mononuclear cells (PBMCs), taken when the disease was refractory, from a patient treated with antithyroid drugs. The CDR3 region is CASSLGGEGQPQHF. In nucleotides, the CDR3 is TGCGCCAGCAGCTTGGGCGGGGAGGGACAGCCCCAGCATTTT.